The clone carrying this T cell receptor beta chain was counted a single time. Its antigen is currently unknown. The data originate from a study of T cell responses to AZD1222 COVID-19 vaccine. Notes on the study in general: Baseline seropositivity characterized only a handful of AZD1222 recipients.

Germline CDR1 reads SGHVS; CDR2 reads FNYEAQ. The CDR3 runs 19 residues. The V segment lost 5 bases and the J segment 0 bases; nucleotides outside the gene matches: 14. The protocol was immunoSEQ multiplex PCR, while the TCRdb copy is restricted to in-frame clones and leaves out a portion. This table holds just under 90,000 clones, about 88% found once. This chain links TRBV7-6 with TRBJ2-1; 9 bases match TRBD2. This sequence was found in an adult who received the AZD1222 COVID-19 vaccine. The input for sequencing was peripheral blood, taken 28 days after the second AZD1222 dose. The DNA for the CDR3 is TGTGCCAGCAGCCTGGAGACTAGCGGATTATTAAGCTCCTACAATGAGCAGTTCTTC. Amino acid sequence: CASSLETSGLLSSYNEQFF.